Below are 14 T cell receptor beta chains sequenced from a single sample in a study of cytomegalovirus exposure and HLA in healthy donors. The PCR used 60 Vbeta and 13 Jbeta primers. Data came from immunoSEQ multiplex PCR; TCRdb stores just in-frame clones and leaves some out. Of about 72,000 clones in the sample, about 84% were seen once. The sequencing input was PBMCs. These receptors all stem from a man in his forties in good health and CMV-seronegative.

The V call is TRBV19, the J call TRBJ1-4, with a weak D call TRBD1 (5 bases). Trimming shortened V by 6 bases and J by 7 bases, and 12 bases separated the two germline ends. This CDR3 has 13 residues. Germline CDR1 and CDR2: LNHDA and SQIVND (reference sequence). CDR3 in amino acids: CASRALGGEKLFF. In DNA form, the CDR3 reads TGTGCCAGTAGAGCCCTGGGGGGTGAAAAACTGTTTTTT.

This clone was counted between two and nine times. The rearrangement links TRBV5-6 to TRBJ1-6; D gene uncertain. The germline gives CDR1 SGHDT, CDR2 YYEEEE. The CDR3 runs to 14 residues. V was shortened by 1 base and J by 6 bases, with 8 bases between the two germline ends. CDR3: CASSLRGGNSPLHF. CDR3 bases: TGTGCCAGCAGCTTGCGGGGTGGTAATTCACCCCTCCACTTT.

This chain joins TRBV7-2 and TRBJ2-7, with a weak D call TRBD2 (7 bases). Trimming took off 1 base at V and 4 bases at J, with 14 bases between the two ends. There are 15 residues in the CDR3. Looked up from germline, CDR1 is SGHTA and CDR2 is FQGNSA. The chain's CDR3 is CASSLERGAYYEQYF. The DNA for the CDR3 is TGTGCCAGCAGCTTAGAACGGGGGGCCTATTACGAGCAGTACTTC.

CDR3 in DNA: TGTGCCAGCAGCGGGGGGGGAGTGGGCTACACCTTC. It codes for CASSGGGVGYTF. The gene calls are TRBV9 and TRBJ1-2; weak D call: TRBD1 (5 bases). The V end was cut by 3 bases, the J end by 8 bases, with 11 bases between. Looked up from germline, CDR1 is SGDLS and CDR2 is YYNGEE. There are 12 residues in the CDR3.

CDR3 DNA sequence: TGTGCCAGCAGTTACTCCGGCAGGCCGGCGGGGAACACCATATATTTT. It translates to CASSYSGRPAGNTIYF. The rearrangement links TRBV6-5 to TRBJ1-3, with no clear D. The germline V gene encodes CDR1 MNHEY and CDR2 SVGAGI. CDR3 length equals 16 residues. Trimming removed 0 bases at V and 7 bases at J, with 16 bases between.

V is TRBV13 and J is TRBJ1-1; D is uncertain. This CDR3 has 14 amino acids. V was trimmed by 2 bases and J by 10 bases, leaving 17 bases between them. Germline V gene lookup returns CDR1 PRHDT and CDR2 FYEKMQ (reference sequence). CDR3 sequence: CASSLSRVTIPAFF. The CDR3 DNA sequence: TGTGCCAGCAGCTTATCCCGAGTAACGATTCCAGCTTTCTTT. Supplemented by reference TRBV13 and TRBJ1-1, the full variable domain reads AAGVIQSPRHLIKEKRETATLKCYPIPRHDTVYWYQQGPGQDPQFLISFYEKMQSDKGSIPDRFSAQQFSDYHSELNMSSLELGDSALYFCASSLSRVTIPAFFGQGTRLTVV.

This clone was counted between two and nine times. The CDR3 DNA is TGTGCCAGCAATGACAGGGCCCTTGGGACCGGGGAGCTGTTTTTT. Translation: CASNDRALGTGELFF. The rearrangement links TRBV2 to TRBJ2-2, with 7 nucleotides matching TRBD1. Germline CDR1 SNHLY, CDR2 FYNNEI. This CDR3 comprises 15 residues. The V and J ends lost 7 bases and 5 bases, in that order; junction bases with no gene match: 10.

V usage is TRBV11-3 and J usage is TRBJ2-1; TRBD2 aligns across 9 bases. Trimming took 5 bases from V and 8 from J; bases not matched to a gene: 13. The CDR3 runs to 16 residues. Per the germline V gene, CDR1 is SGHNT and CDR2 is YENEEA. The chain's CDR3 is CASSTRGPSGVYEQFF. In nucleotides, the CDR3 is TGTGCCAGCAGCACACGGGGGCCTAGCGGGGTTTATGAGCAGTTCTTC.

The chain uses TRBV19 and TRBJ1-1; 9 nucleotides agree with TRBD1. Trimming took 4 bases from V and 2 from J; bases not matched to a gene: 2. The length of the CDR3 is 14 residues. Germline V CDR1 and CDR2: LNHDA, SQIVND (reference sequence). CDR3 in DNA: TGTGCCAGTAGTAAGGGACAGGGTAACACTGAAGCTTTCTTT. Its protein product is CASSKGQGNTEAFF.

This clone has only one observation. CDR3 nucleotides: TGTGCCAGCAGCTTAACGGGGGGAGAGACCCAGTACTTC. This encodes CASSLTGGETQYF. The chain has TRBV7-3 and TRBJ2-5, with D perhaps TRBD2 (6 bases). The CDR3 is 13 residues long. Germline CDR1 and CDR2: SGHTA and FQGTGA. Trimming removed 0 bases from V and 4 bases from J, with 6 bases in between.

As to this clone: Other DNA variants within this sample encode the same CDR3. The rearrangement uses TRBV15 and TRBJ1-4; 9 bases match TRBD1. The trim removed 2 bases at V and 4 bases at J, leaving 2 bases unmatched. Germline CDR1 reads LNHNV; CDR2 reads YYDKDF (reference sequence). The CDR3 is 15 amino acids. The CDR3 region is CATSRSGQGNEKLFF. DNA of the CDR3: TGTGCCACCAGCAGATCGGGACAGGGTAATGAAAAACTGTTTTTT. The whole variable domain, remainder taken from reference TRBV15 and TRBJ1-4, is DAMVIQNPRYQVTQFGKPVTLSCSQTLNHNVMYWYQQKSSQAPKLLFHYYDKDFNNEADTPDNFQSRRPNTSFCFLDIRSPGLGDTAMYLCATSRSGQGNEKLFFGSGTQLSVL.

This clone was detected only once. This chain joins TRBV18 and TRBJ1-3; tentative D call: TRBD1 (6 bases). V lost 6 bases and J 0 bases, leaving 9 bases between the germline ends. CDR1 and CDR2 (germline): KGHSH, LQKENI. The CDR3 totals 14 residues. The CDR3 DNA sequence: TGTGCCAGCTCTCGACAGGACTCTGGAAACACCATATATTTT. Protein: CASSRQDSGNTIYF.

The chain carries TRBV11-2 and TRBJ2-7; 7 bases match TRBD2. The CDR3 runs 16 residues. V lost 0 bases to trimming and J lost 2 bases; unmatched junction nucleotides: 7. Germline V gene lookup returns CDR1 SGHAT and CDR2 FQNNGV. The CDR3 is CASSLEAGTIAYEQYF. The DNA of the CDR3 is TGTGCCAGCAGCTTAGAGGCGGGGACTATCGCCTACGAGCAGTACTTC.

The CDR3 region has the DNA TGTGCCAGCAGTAGGGCGAGGGACAGGGGCATCCGTGAAAAACTGTTTTTT. This codes for CASSRARDRGIREKLFF. The chain uses TRBV25-1 and TRBJ1-4; 10 positions agree with TRBD1. Germline assignment: CDR1 MGHDK and CDR2 SYGVNS. J gave up 7 bases and V 5 bases, and 13 bases lay outside the gene matches. The CDR3 covers 17 residues. Using reference TRBV25-1 and TRBJ1-4 for the parts outside the CDR3, the full variable domain is EADIYQTPRYLVIGTGKKITLECSQTMGHDKMYWYQQDPGMELHLIHYSYGVNSTEKGDLSSESTVSRIRTEHFPLTLESARPSHTSQYLCASSRARDRGIREKLFFGSGTQLSVL.